A single sample gave rise to the 25 T cell receptor beta chains below, sequenced in a study of blood T cell repertoires in COVID-19. Sequenced by immunoSEQ multiplex PCR; TCRdb stores in-frame clones only, minus some. The repertoire includes around 74,000 clones, under 95% of them detected once, and approximately 16% sits in the top ten. The specimen sequenced was peripheral blood. These receptors all come from a woman older than 75 with active or convalescent COVID-19.

The chain carries TRBV5-6 and TRBJ1-1, with D perhaps TRBD1 (5 bases). The CDR3 runs to 12 residues. The germline CDR1 and CDR2 sequences are SGHDT and YYEEEE. V was shortened by 4 bases and J by 1 base, with 5 bases between the two germline ends. The CDR3 is CASSTGNTEAFF. CDR3 in DNA: TGTGCCAGCAGCACAGGGAACACTGAAGCTTTCTTT.

This clone was seen just once. The chain has TRBV6-2 or TRBV6-3 and TRBJ1-6, with D uncertain. The V end lost 0 bases, the J end lost 7 bases, and 7 bases lay between the germline ends. This CDR3 comprises 14 residues. CDR1 and CDR2 (germline): MNHEY, SVGEGT. The CDR3 nucleotides are TGTGCCAGCAGTTACTCTGGCGGGAATTCACCCCTCCACTTT. As protein: CASSYSGGNSPLHF.

The V gene is TRBV10-3, the J gene TRBJ1-2, with 10 bases aligning to TRBD1. Germline V gene lookup returns CDR1 ENHRY and CDR2 SYGVKD. This CDR3 spans 14 amino acids. The V and J ends lost 10 bases and 5 bases, in that order; junction bases with no gene match: 10. The chain's CDR3 is CASSAGQGSYGYTF. The CDR3 DNA reads TGTGCCAGCTCGGCGGGACAGGGGTCGTATGGCTACACCTTC.

This clone was observed once. The chain employs TRBV30 and TRBJ1-2; the match to TRBD1 covers 8 bases. V shed 4 bases, J shed 13 bases, and the junction held 14 bases outside the gene matches. The CDR3 runs to 13 residues. Per the germline V gene, CDR1 is GTSNPN and CDR2 is SVGIG (reference sequence). The CDR3 here is CAWTTSGQGEPTF. The CDR3 region has the DNA TGTGCCTGGACGACTTCAGGACAGGGTGAACCCACCTTC. Combining the CDR3 with reference TRBV30 and TRBJ1-2 gives the whole variable domain SQTIHQWPATLVQPVGSPLSLECTVEGTSNPNLYWYRQAAGRGLQLLFYSVGIGQISSEVPQNLSASRPQDRQFILSSKKLLLSDSGFYLCAWTTSGQGEPTFGSGTRLTVV.

This chain joins TRBV2 and TRBJ2-5; 9 nucleotides agree with TRBD2. Unmatched junction bases numbered 1, after V lost 7 bases and J lost 1 base. This CDR3 is 13 amino acids long. Germline values: CDR1 SNHLY, CDR2 FYNNEI. In DNA, the CDR3 is TGTGCCAGCAAGCGGGGGGTCCAAGAGACCCAGTACTTC. Translated, it gives CASKRGVQETQYF.

This chain uses TRBV7-3 with TRBJ2-6, with 7 nucleotides matching TRBD1. CDR1 is SGHTA and CDR2 is FQGTGA in the germline V gene. This CDR3 spans 17 amino acids. Losses at the gene ends were 0 bases for V and 2 bases for J; bases not matched to a gene: 4. CDR3 sequence reads: CASSLTGTGAGANVLTF. CDR3 DNA sequence: TGTGCCAGCAGCTTAACGGGCACAGGGGCTGGGGCCAACGTCCTGACTTTC. The full variable domain, rest sourced from reference TRBV7-3 and TRBJ2-6, is GAGVSQTPSNKVTEKGKYVELRCDPISGHTALYWYRQSLGQGPEFLIYFQGTGAADDSGLPNDRFFAVRPEGSVSTLKIQRTERGDSAVYLCASSLTGTGAGANVLTFGAGSRLTVL.

V is TRBV7-2 and J is TRBJ1-6, with D uncertain. The CDR3 extends over 14 amino acids. Germline lookup yields CDR1 SGHTA and CDR2 FQGNSA. With 2 bases removed from V and 7 bases from J, the gap between germline ends came to 9 bases. CDR3 residues: CASSLNRINSPLHF. CDR3 nucleotide sequence: TGTGCCAGCAGCTTAAACAGAATCAATTCACCCCTCCACTTT. Complete variable domain (other parts from reference TRBV7-2 and TRBJ1-6): GAGVSQSPSNKVTEKGKDVELRCDPISGHTALYWYRQSLGQGLEFLIYFQGNSAPDKSGLPSDRFSAERTGGSVSTLTIQRTQQEDSAVYLCASSLNRINSPLHFGNGTRLTVT.

This clone was detected a few times. The J gene is TRBJ1-5, the V gene TRBV7-8; D possibly corresponds to TRBD1 (5 bases). The germline gives CDR1 SGHVS, CDR2 FQNEAQ. The CDR3 consists of 18 residues. The V end lost 0 bases, the J end lost 2 bases, and 17 bases lay between the germline ends. In nucleotides, the CDR3 is TGTGCCAGCAGCTTAGCCCGACCGACAAGGGGCGGCAATCAGCCCCAGCATTTT. It encodes CASSLARPTRGGNQPQHF.

Notes on this clone: The same CDR3 is also encoded by other DNA sequences in this sample. The CDR3, as DNA: TGTGCCAGCAGTCCGGACTTTCTGAACACTGAAGCTTTCTTT. Translation: CASSPDFLNTEAFF. V and J are TRBV6-5 and TRBJ1-1; no reliable D call. In germline, CDR1 is MNHEY, CDR2 SVGAGI. V was cut by 5 bases and J by 0 bases, with 10 bases left in between. The CDR3 loop spans 14 amino acids.

A few counts support this clone. The J gene is TRBJ2-5, the V gene TRBV3-1 (or the pseudogene TRBV3-2); possible D gene TRBD2, 6 bases. Germline V gene data show CDR1 as LGHDT and CDR2 as YNNKEL (reference sequence). This CDR3 comprises 13 residues. The V end was cut by 4 bases, the J end by 2 bases, with 8 bases between. CDR3 coding DNA: TGTGCCAGCAGCCGGGACTTTCAAGAGACCCAGTACTTC. It encodes CASSRDFQETQYF.

V is TRBV7-9 and J is TRBJ2-2; weak D call: TRBD2 (6 bases). Germline V gene lookup returns CDR1 SEHNR and CDR2 FQNEAQ (reference sequence). Trimming left V 5 bases short and J 2 bases short, with 12 bases between. This CDR3 spans 15 amino acids. CDR3 bases: TGTGCCAGCAGCCACGCCGGGACTAACACCGGGGAGCTGTTTTTT. Translation: CASSHAGTNTGELFF.

The chain joins TRBV9 to TRBJ1-1, with a weak D call TRBD1 (6 bases). Trimming shortened V by 0 bases and J by 4 bases, and 19 bases separated the two germline ends. Germline V gene lookup returns CDR1 SGDLS and CDR2 YYNGEE. This CDR3 has 17 amino acids. The CDR3 coding sequence is TGTGCCAGCAGCGTAGCTACGGGGGGGGGCGAGAGCACTGAAGCTTTCTTT. It encodes CASSVATGGGESTEAFF.

This clone was counted a few times. This chain uses TRBV2 with TRBJ1-3; the match to TRBD1 covers 7 bases. In germline, CDR1 is SNHLY, CDR2 FYNNEI. Germline trimming cut 8 bases from V and 2 bases from J; bases unmatched to any gene: 6. CDR3 length: 14 residues. Here the CDR3 reads CASGQDVAGNTIYF. Written as DNA, the CDR3 is TGTGCCAGCGGACAGGATGTCGCTGGAAACACCATATATTTT.

This chain connects TRBV15 to TRBJ1-5; a weak D match, TRBD1 (5 bases). V lost 4 bases and J lost 6, with 13 bases in between. The CDR3 totals 14 residues. Germline CDR1 is LNHNV and CDR2 is YYDKDF (reference sequence). CDR3 coding DNA: TGTGCCACCAGCATCAGGGCTGTCGGTCAGCCCCAGCATTTT. The encoded protein is CATSIRAVGQPQHF.

This sequence joins TRBV3-1 (or the pseudogene TRBV3-2) and TRBJ2-7; TRBD1 agrees at 10 bases. Germline-derived CDR1 and CDR2 are LGHDT and YNNKEL (reference sequence). The CDR3 runs 15 residues. V lost 1 base to trimming and J lost 6 bases; unmatched junction nucleotides: 6. The CDR3 protein is CASSQGDRGGSEQYF. The CDR3, as DNA: TGTGCCAGCAGCCAAGGGGACAGGGGAGGTTCCGAGCAGTACTTC.

This CDR3 reads CASSDRAFYGYTF. The CDR3, as DNA: TGTGCCAGCTCTGACAGGGCCTTCTATGGCTACACCTTC. The gene calls are TRBV18 and TRBJ1-2; 7 positions agree with TRBD1. The CDR3 contains 13 residues. With V trimmed by 6 bases and J by 4 bases, 5 bases remained unmatched. The germline CDR1 and CDR2 sequences are KGHSH and LQKENI.

This chain connects TRBV6-1 to TRBJ1-1, with a tentative D call TRBD1 (5 bases). Per germline, CDR1 MNHNS and CDR2 SASEGT. V lost 2 bases to trimming and J lost 5 bases, with 9 bases between them. The CDR3 is made up of 13 amino acids. The CDR3 DNA reads as TGTGCCAGCAGTGAAATTGGGGGGACTGAAGCTTTCTTT. This encodes CASSEIGGTEAFF.

The V and J genes are TRBV5-1 and TRBJ2-5, with D possibly being TRBD1 (6 bases). Per the germline V gene, CDR1 is SGHRS and CDR2 is YFSETQ. The length of the CDR3 is 15 residues. Trimming pared 4 bases from V and 4 bases from J, leaving 17 bases between. CDR3 loop: CASSQYRDIGETQYF. DNA of the CDR3: TGCGCCAGCAGCCAATACAGGGATATAGGAGAGACCCAGTACTTC.

The chain combines TRBV19 with TRBJ1-3; maybe TRBD1 (5 bases). Trimming took 3 bases from V and 1 from J, leaving 7 bases between them. From germline, CDR1 is LNHDA and CDR2 SQIVND (reference sequence). The CDR3 extends over 14 amino acids. DNA for the CDR3: TGTGCCAGTAGTATGGACACGTCTGGAAACACCATATATTTT. Protein product: CASSMDTSGNTIYF.

This clone has a single count. The V call is TRBV19, the J call TRBJ2-1, with TRBD1 matching 8 bases. The germline V gene has CDR1 LNHDA and CDR2 SQIVND (reference sequence). Germline trimming cut 7 bases from V and 6 bases from J; bases unmatched to any gene: 8. The CDR3 runs to 14 residues. CDR3 residues: CASTGGTPLNEQFF. DNA for the CDR3: TGTGCCAGTACAGGGGGCACCCCTCTCAATGAGCAGTTCTTC.

V usage is TRBV7-9 and J usage is TRBJ1-2, with D uncertain. The V gene's germline CDR1 is SEHNR and CDR2 FQNEAQ (reference sequence). Trimming stripped 2 bases from V and 8 bases from J, with 18 bases between. This CDR3 has 15 residues. The CDR3 region is CASSLPPGRDYGYTF. The DNA of the CDR3 is TGTGCCAGCAGCTTACCCCCGGGGAGGGATTACGGCTACACCTTC.

The genes are TRBV27 and TRBJ2-5; 11 bases are a match to TRBD2. CDR3 length: 14 residues. CDR1 is MNHEY, CDR2 SMNVEV, per germline (reference sequence). V shed 6 bases and J 4 bases; nucleotides not matched to a gene: 4. CDR3 DNA: TGTGCCAGCAGCCTGACTAGCGGGGTAGAGACCCAGTACTTC. Protein: CASSLTSGVETQYF.

The sample holds a few counts of this clone. The chain has TRBV5-1 and TRBJ1-2; D might be TRBD1 (5 bases). The CDR3 has 12 amino acids. Germline values: CDR1 SGHRS, CDR2 YFSETQ. The V end lost 4 bases, the J end lost 4 bases, and 8 bases lay between the germline ends. The CDR3 here is CASSQGGYGYTF. In DNA form, the CDR3 reads TGCGCCAGCAGCCAGGGAGGCTATGGCTACACCTTC.

V gene TRBV6-5 combines with J gene TRBJ2-1; 10 nucleotides line up with TRBD1. V lost 4 bases to trimming and J lost 8 bases; unmatched junction nucleotides: 8. The CDR3 sequence is 15 residues long. Looked up from germline, CDR1 is MNHEY and CDR2 is SVGAGI. CDR3 DNA: TGTGCCAGCAGTTCCGGGACAGGGGAGGACGATGAGCAGTTCTTC. As protein: CASSSGTGEDDEQFF.

This clone showed up just once. This sequence joins TRBV4-2 and TRBJ1-4; possible D gene TRBD1, 5 bases. Germline CDR1 reads LGHNA; CDR2 reads YNFKEQ. The CDR3 has 16 amino acids. With 0 bases removed from V and 3 bases from J, the gap between germline ends came to 11 bases. CDR3 DNA sequence: TGTGCCAGCAGCCAAGAAGGTGGGGCAGCTAATGAAAAACTGTTTTTT. It translates to CASSQEGGAANEKLFF.